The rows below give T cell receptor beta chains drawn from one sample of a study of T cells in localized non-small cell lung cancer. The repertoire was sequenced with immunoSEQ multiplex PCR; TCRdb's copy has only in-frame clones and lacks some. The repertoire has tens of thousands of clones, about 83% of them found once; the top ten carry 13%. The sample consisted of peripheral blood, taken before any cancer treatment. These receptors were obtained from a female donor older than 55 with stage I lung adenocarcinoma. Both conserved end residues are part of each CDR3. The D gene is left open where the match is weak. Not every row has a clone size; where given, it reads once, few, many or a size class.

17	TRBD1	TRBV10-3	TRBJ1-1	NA	TGTGCCATCAGTGCTGTCCCGGGACAGGGAACGAACACTGAAGCTTTCTTT	CAISAVPGQGTNTEAFF
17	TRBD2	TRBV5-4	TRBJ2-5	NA	TGTGCCAGCAGCTTGAGACTAGCGGGGGGGTCGTTCGAGACCCAGTACTTC	CASSLRLAGGSFETQYF
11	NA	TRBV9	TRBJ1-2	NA	TGTGCCAGCAGCGCGAACTATGGCTACACCTTC	CASSANYGYTF
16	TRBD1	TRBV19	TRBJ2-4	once	TGTGCCAGTAGTACCACCGGGGGACAGGGCGGAAACATTCAGTACTTC	CASSTTGGQGGNIQYF
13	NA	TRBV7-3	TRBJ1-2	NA	TGTGCCAGCAGCCCGGGCAGCGAGTATGGCTACACCTTC	CASSPGSEYGYTF
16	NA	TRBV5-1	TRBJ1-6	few	TGCGCCAGCAGCTTGGATCGCAGAAGAGCTTATTCACCCCTCCACTTT	CASSLDRRRAYSPLHF
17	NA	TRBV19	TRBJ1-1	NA	TGTGCCAGTAGACATCCCCCAGGGATAGGGAGGAGCACTGAAGCTTTCTTT	CASRHPPGIGRSTEAFF
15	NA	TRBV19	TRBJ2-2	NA	TGTGCCAGTAGTATCGGCCGGGAGCGGGTCGGGGAGCTGTTTTTT	CASSIGRERVGELFF
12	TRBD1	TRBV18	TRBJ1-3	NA	TGTGCCAGCTCACGACAGGGGAACACCATATATTTT	CASSRQGNTIYF
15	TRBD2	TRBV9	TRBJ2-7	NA	TGTGCCAGCAGCCAAGGACTAGCGGACTCCTACGAGCAGTACTTC	CASSQGLADSYEQYF
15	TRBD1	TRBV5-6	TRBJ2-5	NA	TGTGCCAGCACCACGGACAGGGGGCCTAGAGAGACCCAGTACTTC	CASTTDRGPRETQYF
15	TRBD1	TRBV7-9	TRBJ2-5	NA	TGTGCCAGCAGCTCCGGGACAGGAGGAGTAGAGACCCAGTACTTC	CASSSGTGGVETQYF
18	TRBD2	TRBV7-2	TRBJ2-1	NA	TGTGCCAGCAGCTTAGGGGGAGGAGGACTAGCGGGAATCAATGAGCAGTTCTTC	CASSLGGGGLAGINEQFF
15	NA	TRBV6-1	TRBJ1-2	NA	TGTGCCAGCCAGAGAGAACCCGGGGCCCACTATGGCTACACCTTC	CASQREPGAHYGYTF
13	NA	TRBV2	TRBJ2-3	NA	TGTGCCAGCAGTGAATTTGTCACAGATACGCAGTATTTT	CASSEFVTDTQYF
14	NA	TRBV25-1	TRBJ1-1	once	TGTGCCAGCAGTGAATTCGGCGGGGGTACTGAAGCTTTCTTT	CASSEFGGGTEAFF
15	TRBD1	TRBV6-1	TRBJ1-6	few	TGTGCCAGCAGGACGCCGGGACAGGGAAGCTCACCCCTCCACTTT	CASRTPGQGSSPLHF
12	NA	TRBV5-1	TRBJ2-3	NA	TGCGCCAGCAGCGAACGGGGGGATACGCAGTATTTT	CASSERGDTQYF